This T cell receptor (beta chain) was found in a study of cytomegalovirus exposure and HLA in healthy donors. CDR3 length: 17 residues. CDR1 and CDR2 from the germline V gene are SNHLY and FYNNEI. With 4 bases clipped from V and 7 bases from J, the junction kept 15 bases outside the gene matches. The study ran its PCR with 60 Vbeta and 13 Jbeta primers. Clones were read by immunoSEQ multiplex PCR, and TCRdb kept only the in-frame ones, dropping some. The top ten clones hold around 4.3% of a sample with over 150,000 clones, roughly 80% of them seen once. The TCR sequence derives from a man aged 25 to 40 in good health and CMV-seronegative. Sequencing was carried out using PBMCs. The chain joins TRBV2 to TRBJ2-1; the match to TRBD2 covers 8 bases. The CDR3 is CASSAQLPGLDGNEQFF. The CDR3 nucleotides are TGTGCCAGCAGTGCCCAACTCCCGGGACTAGATGGGAATGAGCAGTTCTTC.